The clone carrying this T cell receptor beta chain turned up a few times. With TRAV- and TRBV-specific primers, first-strand cDNA was made, covering the alpha and beta chains. With a constant-region primer and a V-primer adapter, TCRs were subjected to roughly 18 PCR cycles of amplification. TCRdb processed the reads anew with MiXCR; each CDR3 protein has one entry. The sample holds 65,000 to 100,000 distinct CDR3 sequences; roughly a sixth are singletons and the top ten take 2.8%. This specimen belongs to a study of low-dose radiotherapy and immunotherapy resistance in tumors. Time point given: before trial treatment. The junction had 6 bases not matched to a gene; V was cut back by 4 bases and J by 1 base. Germline V CDR1 and CDR2: MNHNS, SASEGT. The CDR3 runs 15 residues.

The origin of this receptor is a male donor with prostate cancer. The source material was PBMCs, sampled before treatment. This chain uses TRBV6-1 with TRBJ1-2; TRBD1 agrees at 7 bases. The CDR3 DNA sequence: TGTGCCAGCAGTGGAACAGGGGCCATTAACTATGGCTACACCTTC. It translates to CASSGTGAINYGYTF.